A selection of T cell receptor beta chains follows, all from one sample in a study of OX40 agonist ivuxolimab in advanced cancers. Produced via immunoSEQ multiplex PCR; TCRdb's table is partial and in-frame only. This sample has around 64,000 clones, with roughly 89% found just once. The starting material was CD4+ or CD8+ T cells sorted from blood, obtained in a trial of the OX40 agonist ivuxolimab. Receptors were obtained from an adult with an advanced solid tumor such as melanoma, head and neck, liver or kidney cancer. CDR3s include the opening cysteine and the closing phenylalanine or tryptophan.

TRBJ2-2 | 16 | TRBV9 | CASSDGAGPNTGELFF
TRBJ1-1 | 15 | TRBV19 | CASSRHGGVETEAFF
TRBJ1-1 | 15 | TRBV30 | CAWSLKGQGAAEAFF
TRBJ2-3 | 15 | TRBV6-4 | CASSEQGYGTDTQYF
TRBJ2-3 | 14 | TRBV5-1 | CASSQDSTWGTQYF
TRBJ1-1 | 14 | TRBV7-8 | CASSAQIRGTEAFF
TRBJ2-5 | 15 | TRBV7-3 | CASSLYGTAQETQYF
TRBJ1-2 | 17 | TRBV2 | CASSGPSPGQGAYGYTF
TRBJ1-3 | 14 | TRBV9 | CASSVEQGGNTIYF
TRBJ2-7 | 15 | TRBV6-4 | CASRGGAAVSYEQYF
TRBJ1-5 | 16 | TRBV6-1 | CASSEDGQGNRQPQHF
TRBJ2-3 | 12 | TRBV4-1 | CASSTQTDTQYF
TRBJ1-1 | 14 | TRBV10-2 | CASKKDTSLTEAFF
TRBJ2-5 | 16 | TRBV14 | CASSPPGRGLGETQYF
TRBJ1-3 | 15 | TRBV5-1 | CASSPQGGAGNTIYF
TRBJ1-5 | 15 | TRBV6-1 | CASSPLMVSNQPQHF
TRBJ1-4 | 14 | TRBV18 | CASSQTGGSEKLFF
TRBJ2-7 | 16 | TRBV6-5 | CASSYSRAGAAGEQYF
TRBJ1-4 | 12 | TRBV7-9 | CASSRTGEELFF
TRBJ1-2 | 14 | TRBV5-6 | CASSYSGPRLSYTF
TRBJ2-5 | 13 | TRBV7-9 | CASSLSPQETQYF
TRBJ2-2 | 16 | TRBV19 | CASSIGGRANTGELFF
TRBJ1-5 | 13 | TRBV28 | CASRTGGGQPQHF
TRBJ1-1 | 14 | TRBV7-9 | CASSLGDMNTEAFF
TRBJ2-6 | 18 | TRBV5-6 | CASSQRFRGDSGANVLTF
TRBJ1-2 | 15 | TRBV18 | CASSQGQKDLYGYTF
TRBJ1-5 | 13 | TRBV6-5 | CASGSWGNQPQHF
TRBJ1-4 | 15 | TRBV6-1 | CASSVTGATNEKLFF
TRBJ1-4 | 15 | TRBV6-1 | CASTSAGATNEKLFF
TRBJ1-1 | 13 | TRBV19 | CASTRSWEMRAFF
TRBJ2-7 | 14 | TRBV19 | CASSKGQGALRQYF
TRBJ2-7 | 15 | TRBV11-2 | CASSHVRGRVGEQYF
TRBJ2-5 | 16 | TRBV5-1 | CASSLGPQGRQETQYF
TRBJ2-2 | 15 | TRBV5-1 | CASSLQGLDTGELFF
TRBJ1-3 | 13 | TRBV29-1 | CSVGRVDGNTIYF
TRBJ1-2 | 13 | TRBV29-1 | CSVWEGQTGGYTF
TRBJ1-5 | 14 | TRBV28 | CASSGQGVRQPQHF
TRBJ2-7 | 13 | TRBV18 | CASSPNEGAEQYF
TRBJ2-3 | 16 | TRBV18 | CASSPIPGINTDTQYF
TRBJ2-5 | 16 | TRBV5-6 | CASSLVSTSGAQTQYF
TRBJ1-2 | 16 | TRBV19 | CASNYLNRGRNYGYTF
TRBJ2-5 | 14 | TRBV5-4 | CASSPDRPTETQYF
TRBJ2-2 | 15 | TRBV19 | CASSRASANTGELFF
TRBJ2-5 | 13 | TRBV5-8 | CASSSVPWETQYF
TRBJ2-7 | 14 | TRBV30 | CAWSVRDVAYEQYF
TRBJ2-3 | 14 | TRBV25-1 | CASSERHHTDTQYF
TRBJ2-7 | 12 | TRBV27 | CASSLPGNEQYF
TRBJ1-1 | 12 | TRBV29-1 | CSAMGRATEAFF
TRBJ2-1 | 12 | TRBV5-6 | CASSREVDEQFF
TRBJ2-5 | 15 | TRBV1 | CTSSHYRGLQETQYF
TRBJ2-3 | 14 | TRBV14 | CASSPYRVGDTQYF
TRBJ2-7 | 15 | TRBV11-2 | CASSADRGHGREQYF
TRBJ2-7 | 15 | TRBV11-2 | CASSLDAILGYEQYF
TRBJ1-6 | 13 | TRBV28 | CASSSQTNSPLHF
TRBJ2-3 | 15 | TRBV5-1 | CASSLWGDGTDTQYF
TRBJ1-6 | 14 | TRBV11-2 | CASSLSQTNSPLHF
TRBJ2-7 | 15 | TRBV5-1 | CASSLDGTGVREQYF